This T cell receptor (beta chain) was profiled in a study of T cell repertoires in cytomegalovirus infection. Study-wide results and limits: Carriers of CMV and the relevant HLA type were discriminated by public TCR beta frequency.

One entry per CDR3 protein results from TCRdb running MiXCR on the reads. Of around 330,000 distinct CDR3 sequences in the sample, 15% to 20% are singletons; the top ten hold more than 10%. CDR1 is ENHRY, CDR2 SYGVKD, per germline. CDR3 length: 20 residues. Concerning this clonotype itself: What it recognizes is unknown. A read error may explain this, as a much larger clone is one base away.

This chain links TRBV10-3 with TRBJ2-3; 10 bases align to TRBD2. Specimen: PBMCs. The TCR was taken from a human donor in good health (CMV status not recorded). Some clones in this sample may be carry-over from other donors' samples. The CDR3 DNA sequence: TGTACCATCAGTGAAAAAATCCTCGCTAGTAGCGGGGGGTTCACAGATACGCAGTATTTT. This encodes CTISEKILASSGGFTDTQYF.